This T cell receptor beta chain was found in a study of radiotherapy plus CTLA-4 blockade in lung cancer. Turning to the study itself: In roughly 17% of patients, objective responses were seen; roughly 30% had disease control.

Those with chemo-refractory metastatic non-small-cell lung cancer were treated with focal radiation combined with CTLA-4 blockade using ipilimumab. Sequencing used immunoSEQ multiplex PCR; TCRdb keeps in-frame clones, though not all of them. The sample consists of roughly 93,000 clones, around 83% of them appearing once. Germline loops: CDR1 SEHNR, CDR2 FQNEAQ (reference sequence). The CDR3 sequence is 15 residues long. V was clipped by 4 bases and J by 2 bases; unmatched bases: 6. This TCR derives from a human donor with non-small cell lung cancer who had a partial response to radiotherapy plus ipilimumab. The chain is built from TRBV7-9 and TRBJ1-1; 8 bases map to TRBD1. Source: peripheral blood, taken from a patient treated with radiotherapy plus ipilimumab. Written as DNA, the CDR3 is TGTGCCAGCAGCTGGGGACAGGCCATAAACACTGAAGCTTTCTTT. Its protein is CASSWGQAINTEAFF.